This record covers a single T cell receptor beta chain. CDR3 size: 19 residues. Trimming took off 0 bases at V and 0 bases at J, with 19 bases between the two ends. Germline assignment: CDR1 SGHKS and CDR2 YYEKEE (reference sequence). Original processing methods: Researchers report that nucleated cell counts were estimated from reference gene primer amplification. Measured with immunoSEQ multiplex PCR; TCRdb has only the in-frame clones, and not every one. V and J calls plus clone size are reproduced from that table; the DNA served to infer D and trimming. The sample has about 130,000 clones, more than 70% seen once. The data originate from a study of blood T cell repertoires in COVID-19. Study at large: COVID-19 samples collected from the United States, Italy and Spain covered acute and convalescent phases. From T cells, B-cell-depleted T cells, or PBMCs came the material, which was cDNA or gDNA.

Input material: peripheral blood. The chain carries TRBV5-5 and TRBJ1-3; D possibly corresponds to TRBD1 (5 bases). The TCR was taken from a human donor in a cohort sampled during active COVID-19. CDR3 loop: CASSLAVRTSSFSGNTIYF. CDR3 coding DNA: TGTGCCAGCAGCTTGGCCGTGAGGACAAGTTCTTTCTCTGGAAACACCATATATTTT.